This T cell receptor beta chain was found in a study of blood T cell repertoires in COVID-19. Study-wide background: Spain, Italy and the United States supplied samples that represented acute and convalescent COVID-19. Sources were T cells, B-cell-depleted T cells, or PBMCs; the material itself was cDNA or gDNA.

Original data processing: Reference gene primer amplification yielded estimated nucleated cell counts. Sequencing used immunoSEQ multiplex PCR; TCRdb keeps in-frame clones, though not all of them. V and J calls and clone size are those listed in that table; D and trimming were worked out from the DNA. This sample yields about 78,000 clones, of which over 75% are seen a single time; less than 0.8% belongs to the top ten. This CDR3 comprises 15 residues. The germline gives CDR1 MNHEY, CDR2 SVGAGI. The ends were cut back, 10 bases at V and 1 base at J, with 16 bases in the middle. This TCR was recovered from a woman over 75 with acute or convalescent COVID-19. The chain employs TRBV6-5 and TRBJ2-2, with TRBD2 as a possible D gene (8 bases). Sequenced input: peripheral blood. The CDR3 region has the DNA TGTGCCATCCGGGAGGGGGCCCTGAACACCGGGGAGCTGTTTTTT. This encodes CAIREGALNTGELFF.